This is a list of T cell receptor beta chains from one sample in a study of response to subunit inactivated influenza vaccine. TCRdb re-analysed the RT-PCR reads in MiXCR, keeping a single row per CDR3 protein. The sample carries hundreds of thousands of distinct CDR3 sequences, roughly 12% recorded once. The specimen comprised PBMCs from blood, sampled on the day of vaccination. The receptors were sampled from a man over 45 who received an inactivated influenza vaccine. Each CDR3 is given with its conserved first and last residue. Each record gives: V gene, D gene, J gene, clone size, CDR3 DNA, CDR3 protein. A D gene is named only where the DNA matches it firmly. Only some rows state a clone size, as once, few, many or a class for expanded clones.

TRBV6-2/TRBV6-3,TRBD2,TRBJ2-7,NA,TGTGCCAGCAGTTATGGGACTAGTAGGTACGAGCAGTACTTC,CASSYGTSRYEQYF
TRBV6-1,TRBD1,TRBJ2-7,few,TGTGCCAGCGGCCGCGGGACAGGTACCTACGAGCAGTACTTC,CASGRGTGTYEQYF
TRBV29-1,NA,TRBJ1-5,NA,TGCAGCGGGCACGTCCCCTTGGGTCAGCCCCAGCATTTT,CSGHVPLGQPQHF
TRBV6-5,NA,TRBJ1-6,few,TGTGCCAGCAGTTACTCAGCAGTTATTAATTCACCCCTCCACTTT,CASSYSAVINSPLHF
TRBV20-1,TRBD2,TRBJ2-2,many,TGCAGTGCTTCGGGACTAGGAGACACCGGGGAGCTGTTTTTT,CSASGLGDTGELFF
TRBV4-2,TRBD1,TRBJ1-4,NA,TGTGCCAGCAGCCAAGGGGACAGTCTGTTTTTT,CASSQGDSLFF
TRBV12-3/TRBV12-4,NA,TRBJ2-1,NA,TGTGCCAGCAGTTTCGAATCGGTTGGTTCCTACAATGAGCAGTTCTTC,CASSFESVGSYNEQFF
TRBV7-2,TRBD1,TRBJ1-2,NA,TGTGCCAGCAGCTTAGCGCCGACAGGGAACTATGGCTACACCTTC,CASSLAPTGNYGYTF
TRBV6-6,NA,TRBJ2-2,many,TGTGCCAGCAGCCAATACACCGGGGAGCTGTTTTTT,CASSQYTGELFF
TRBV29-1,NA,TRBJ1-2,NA,TGCAGCGTTGCCCGGAACTATGGCTACACCTTC,CSVARNYGYTF
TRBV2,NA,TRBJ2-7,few,TGTGCCAGCAGTGCTTGGCGGGGCTACGAGCAGTACTTC,CASSAWRGYEQYF
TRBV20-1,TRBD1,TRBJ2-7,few,TGCAGTGCTATTACCGGGACAGGGGGCAGATACGAGCAGTACTTC,CSAITGTGGRYEQYF
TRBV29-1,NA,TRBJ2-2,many,TGCAGCGTTGGGGACTACACCGGGGAGCTGTTTTTT,CSVGDYTGELFF
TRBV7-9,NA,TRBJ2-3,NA,TGTGCCAGCAGCCGTCGAGGGGCAGCTAGCCTGGATACGCAGTATTTT,CASSRRGAASLDTQYF
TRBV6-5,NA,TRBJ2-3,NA,TGTGCCAGCAGTTACCTCCGCACAGATACGCAGTATTTT,CASSYLRTDTQYF
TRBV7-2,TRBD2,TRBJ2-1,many,TGTGCCAGCAGCTTATCCCGGATTAGCGGGACCAAAAATGAGCAGTTCTTC,CASSLSRISGTKNEQFF
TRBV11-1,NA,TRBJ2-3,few,TGTGCCAGCAGCTTGGGGGCCTTCAGCACAGATACGCAGTATTTT,CASSLGAFSTDTQYF
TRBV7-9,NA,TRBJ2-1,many,TGTGCCAGCAGCTCAGCGGTAGAATCCTACAATGAGCAGTTCTTC,CASSSAVESYNEQFF
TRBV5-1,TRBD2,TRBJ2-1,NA,TGCGCCAGCAGCTTGCAGGCTAGCGGCGGATACAATGAGCAGTTCTTC,CASSLQASGGYNEQFF
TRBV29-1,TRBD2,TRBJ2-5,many,TGCAGCGTTGTGTCCCTAGCGGGGGTGGAGACCCAGTACTTC,CSVVSLAGVETQYF
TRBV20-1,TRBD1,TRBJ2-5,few,TGCAGTGCTCACGACAGGGCGATGGCAGAGACCCAGTACTTC,CSAHDRAMAETQYF
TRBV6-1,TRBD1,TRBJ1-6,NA,TGTGCCAGCAGTGAAGCAAGCCAGGGGGGTTCACCCCTCCACTTT,CASSEASQGGSPLHF
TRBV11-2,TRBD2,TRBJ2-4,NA,TGTGCCAGTAGAAAAGCGGGGTTAACAGCCAAAAACATTCAGTACTTC,CASRKAGLTAKNIQYF
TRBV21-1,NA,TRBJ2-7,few,TGTGCCAGCAGCAAAGGTTCGGGACTAGTGTGCGAGCAGTACTTC,CASSKGSGLVCEQYF
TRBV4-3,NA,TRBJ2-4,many,TGCGCCAGCAGCCAAGATTATGGGACCAAAAACATTCAGTACTTC,CASSQDYGTKNIQYF
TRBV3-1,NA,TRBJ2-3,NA,TGTGCCAGCAGCCAAGACATGGCGACGCAGTATTTT,CASSQDMATQYF
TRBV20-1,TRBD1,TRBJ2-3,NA,TGCAGTGCTACCGGGACAGAACTCACAGATACGCAGTATTTT,CSATGTELTDTQYF
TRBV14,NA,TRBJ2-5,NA,TGTGCCAGCAGCCAACGGACACGCTTGGAGACCCAGTACTTC,CASSQRTRLETQYF
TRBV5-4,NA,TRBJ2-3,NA,TGTGCCAGCAGCTTAGGACGGGGCCGAGGCACAGATACGCAGTATTTT,CASSLGRGRGTDTQYF
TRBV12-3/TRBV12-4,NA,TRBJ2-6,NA,TGTGCCAGCAGTTTAGGACTGGTCCACTCTGGGGCCAACGTCCTGACTTTC,CASSLGLVHSGANVLTF
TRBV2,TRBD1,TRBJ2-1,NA,TGTGCCAGCACCGGGACAGGTGCCAATGAGCAGTTCTTC,CASTGTGANEQFF
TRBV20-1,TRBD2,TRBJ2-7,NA,TGCAGTGTTCGGGCCGGGACTAGCGGAACCTACGAGCAGTACTTC,CSVRAGTSGTYEQYF
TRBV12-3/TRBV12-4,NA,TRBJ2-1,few,TGTGCCAGCAGTCCCCACAAAATAGCGGAACGCTACAATGAGCAGTTCTTC,CASSPHKIAERYNEQFF
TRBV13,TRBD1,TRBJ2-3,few,TGTGCCAGCAGCTCTTACACCGGGGGACAGGCCACAGATACGCAGTATTTT,CASSSYTGGQATDTQYF
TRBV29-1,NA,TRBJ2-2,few,TGCAGCGCCCAGGGGCAGGCCCCCGGGGAGCTGTTTTTT,CSAQGQAPGELFF
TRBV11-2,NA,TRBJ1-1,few,TGTGCCAGCAGCCCCGTGGGAGGGTTGAACACTGAAGCTTTCTTT,CASSPVGGLNTEAFF
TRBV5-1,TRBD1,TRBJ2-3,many,TGCGCCAGCAGCTTGGACAGGGGAACTGGGACAGATACGCAGTATTTT,CASSLDRGTGTDTQYF
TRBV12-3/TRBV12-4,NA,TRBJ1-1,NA,TGTGCCAGCACCTACCAGAGACAGAACACTGAAGCTTTCTTT,CASTYQRQNTEAFF
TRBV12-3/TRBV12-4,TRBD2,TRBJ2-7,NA,TGTGCCAGCAGAGATCTAGCGGGGGCCTACGAGCAGTACTTC,CASRDLAGAYEQYF
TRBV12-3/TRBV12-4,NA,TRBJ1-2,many,TGTGCCAGCAGCTCGGACTTCTATGGCTACACCTTC,CASSSDFYGYTF
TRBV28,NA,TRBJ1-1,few,TGTGCCAGCAGTTTAAGGGCAAACACTGAAGCTTTCTTT,CASSLRANTEAFF
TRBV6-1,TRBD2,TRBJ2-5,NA,TGTGCCAGCAGCCCCTACGGCGGGGGGGCCTCCCCAGAGACCCAGTACTTC,CASSPYGGGASPETQYF
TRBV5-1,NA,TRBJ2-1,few,TGCGCCAGCAGGCCGGACGTAGGGGTTAGCTCCTACAATGAGCAGTTCTTC,CASRPDVGVSSYNEQFF
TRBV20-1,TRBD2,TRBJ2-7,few,TGCAGTGCTAGAGACCCGCGCGGGGGTAGCTCCTACGAGCAGTACTTC,CSARDPRGGSSYEQYF
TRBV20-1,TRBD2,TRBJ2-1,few,TGCAGTGCTAGACTAGCGGGACTTTACAATGAGCAGTTCTTC,CSARLAGLYNEQFF
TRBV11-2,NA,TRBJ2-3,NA,TGTGCCAGCAGCAGACCGGGCCTAGGGGCAGATACGCAGTATTTT,CASSRPGLGADTQYF
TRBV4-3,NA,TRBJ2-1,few,TGCGCCAGCAGCCGATGGTGGGCGGAGAACAATGAGCAGTTCTTC,CASSRWWAENNEQFF
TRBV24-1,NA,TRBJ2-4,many,TGTGCCACCAGTGATAAAAACATTCAGTACTTC,CATSDKNIQYF